Listed here are 28 T cell receptor beta chains from one sample, sequenced in a study of blood T cell repertoires in COVID-19. Assay used: immunoSEQ multiplex PCR; TCRdb lists only in-frame clones, some missing. In the table there are roughly 170,000 clones, around 85% of which are singletons. Sequenced input: peripheral blood. Receptors were obtained from a man aged 65 to 85 with active or convalescent COVID-19.

This chain connects TRBV10-2 to TRBJ2-1; tentative D call: TRBD2 (6 bases). The CDR3 is 15 amino acids. The V gene's germline CDR1 is WSHSY and CDR2 SAAADI. V gave up 6 bases and J gave up 2 bases, with 14 bases separating them. The CDR3, as DNA: TGCGCCAGCAGGGGGACTTCTCCCCCCTACAATGAGCAGTTCTTC. This gives the protein CASRGTSPPYNEQFF.

Regarding this clone: The conserved phenylalanine or tryptophan is not found at the CDR3 terminus, so this likely reflects a read error. The DNA is omitted, as the CDR3 cannot be located on it reliably, and the CDR3 follows TCRdb's listing. The chain uses TRBV9 and TRBJ1-2; TRBD1 is the table's D call and was not checked against the DNA. Germline-derived CDR1 and CDR2 are SGDLS and YYNGEE. The CDR3 spans 10 residues, counting both ends. The CDR3 spells CASSVGDRII.

The genes are TRBV14 and TRBJ2-7; TRBD2 is a possible D gene (7 bases). Germline V gives CDR1 SGHDN, CDR2 FVKESK. Trimming took 6 bases from V and 6 from J, leaving 24 bases between them. The CDR3 runs 16 residues. This chain's CDR3 is CASSTGFDRGAGEQYF. For the CDR3, the DNA is TGTGCCAGCAGTACAGGGTTCGATCGGGGGGCCGGCGAGCAGTACTTC.

The CDR3 region is CASSPQGEGEAFF. CDR3 coding DNA: TGTGCCAGCTCACCACAGGGGGAGGGTGAAGCTTTCTTT. The chain couples TRBV18 to TRBJ1-1, with a tentative D call TRBD1 (6 bases). The CDR3 is 13 residues long. V shed 1 base and J shed 7 bases, with 10 bases lying between them. Germline CDR1 and CDR2: KGHSH and LQKENI.

The rearrangement links TRBV5-5 to TRBJ1-6; 7 nucleotides line up with TRBD1. V lost 4 bases, J lost 7 bases, and 11 bases stayed unmatched. The CDR3 consists of 16 residues. Germline CDR1 reads SGHKS; CDR2 reads YYEKEE (reference sequence). CDR3 in amino acids: CASSNRGPTFNSPLHF. DNA of the CDR3: TGTGCCAGCAGCAACAGGGGACCTACCTTCAATTCACCCCTCCACTTT.

The chain employs TRBV30 and TRBJ1-2, with TRBD1 as a possible D gene (5 bases). Trimming removed 8 bases at V and 0 bases at J, with 13 bases between. CDR1 and CDR2 (germline): GTSNPN, SVGIG (reference sequence). The CDR3 length is 13 residues. In DNA, the CDR3 is TGTGCCACCGGAGACAGATCTAACTATGGCTACACCTTC. The encoded protein is CATGDRSNYGYTF.

This clone was recorded only once. The gene calls are TRBV30 and TRBJ1-3, with D possibly matching TRBD1 (5 bases). V lost 8 bases and J 3 bases, leaving 14 bases between the germline ends. The CDR3 consists of 13 residues. Germline loops: CDR1 GTSNPN, CDR2 SVGIG (reference sequence). Written as DNA, the CDR3 is TGTGCCCGGGGGTCGGGGAGTGGAAACACCATATATTTT. Amino acids: CARGSGSGNTIYF.

V gene TRBV18 combines with J gene TRBJ2-1; the match to TRBD1 covers 9 bases. Per the germline V gene, CDR1 is KGHSH and CDR2 is LQKENI. The junction had 3 bases not matched to a gene; V was cut back by 2 bases and J by 4 bases. The CDR3 has 15 amino acids. Here the CDR3 reads CASSPWTGDYNEQFF. As DNA, the CDR3 is TGTGCCAGCTCACCATGGACAGGGGATTACAATGAGCAGTTCTTC.

The chain combines TRBV19 with TRBJ1-2; the match to TRBD1 covers 10 bases. Germline CDR1 LNHDA, CDR2 SQIVND (reference sequence). This CDR3 contains 14 residues. V lost 6 bases, J lost 1 base, and 2 bases stayed unmatched. Written as DNA, the CDR3 is TGTGCCAGTAGACGGGACAGGGGTAACTATGGCTACACCTTC. Protein product: CASRRDRGNYGYTF.

This clone was found a few times. V and J are TRBV7-3 and TRBJ1-1, with D unresolved. Trimming pared 5 bases from V and 1 base from J, leaving 8 bases between. Germline V gene data show CDR1 as SGHTA and CDR2 as FQGTGA. The CDR3 extends over 13 amino acids. CDR3 DNA: TGTGCCAGCAGCCGCAACACGAACACTGAAGCTTTCTTT. Translating gives CASSRNTNTEAFF.

This chain links TRBV11-3 with TRBJ1-3; 7 nucleotides agree with TRBD1. The length of the CDR3 is 14 residues. Germline V gives CDR1 SGHNT, CDR2 YENEEA. The V gene end was trimmed by 5 bases and the J gene end by 2 bases; junction bases not matched to a gene: 3. The CDR3 coding sequence is TGTGCCAGCAGCCAGGGACAGACTGGAAACACCATATATTTT. It yields the protein CASSQGQTGNTIYF.

The chain carries TRBV19 and TRBJ2-1, with D possibly TRBD1 on 6 matching bases. CDR3 size: 14 residues. Germline assignment: CDR1 LNHDA and CDR2 SQIVND (reference sequence). Trimming took off 4 bases at V and 7 bases at J, with 14 bases between the two ends. Here the CDR3 reads CASSRQQGGNEQFF. The CDR3 bases are TGTGCCAGTAGTAGACAACAGGGTGGGAATGAGCAGTTCTTC.

V usage is TRBV19 and J usage is TRBJ1-2; TRBD1 agrees at 9 bases. V lost 10 bases to trimming and J lost 3 bases; unmatched junction nucleotides: 12. The CDR3 spans 15 residues. CDR1 is LNHDA and CDR2 is SQIVND in the germline V gene (reference sequence). The CDR3 spells CATRQGGGDYYGYTF. The DNA of the CDR3 is TGTGCCACCCGACAGGGGGGAGGGGACTACTATGGCTACACCTTC.

This clone is labeled medium-sized. The V gene is TRBV7-6, the J gene TRBJ1-1; a weak D match, TRBD1 (6 bases). Trimming left V 5 bases short and J 2 bases short, with 12 bases between. CDR3 length: 14 residues. Germline values: CDR1 SGHVS, CDR2 FNYEAQ. CDR3 DNA sequence: TGTGCCAGCAGCCAGGACAGATTTAACACTGAAGCTTTCTTT. Its protein product is CASSQDRFNTEAFF.

V is TRBV7-3 and J is TRBJ2-6, with D tentatively TRBD1 (6 bases). V was clipped by 5 bases and J by 1 base, with 9 bases between them. The CDR3 runs to 15 residues. In germline, CDR1 is SGHTA, CDR2 FQGTGA. CDR3 nucleotides: TGTGCCAGCAGCCAGGACAGTTCTGGGGCCAACGTCCTGACTTTC. Residues: CASSQDSSGANVLTF.

V is TRBV27 and J is TRBJ1-3, with unresolved D. V was shortened by 5 bases and J by 0 bases, with 8 bases between the two germline ends. There are 14 residues in the CDR3. Germline V CDR1 and CDR2: MNHEY, SMNVEV (reference sequence). CDR3: CASSIRSSGNTIYF. The CDR3 nucleotides read TGTGCCAGCAGTATACGGAGCTCTGGAAACACCATATATTTT.

V is TRBV27 and J is TRBJ1-5; TRBD1 agrees at 10 bases. The V gene's germline CDR1 is MNHEY and CDR2 SMNVEV (reference sequence). This CDR3 is built from 16 residues. Trimming at V came to 0 bases and at J to 6 bases, leaving 5 bases not matched to a gene. CDR3 bases: TGTGCCAGCAGTTTATCCGGGACAGGGGCTTTTCAGCCCCAGCATTTT. This codes for CASSLSGTGAFQPQHF.

V usage is TRBV7-2 and J usage is TRBJ2-5; 8 positions match TRBD1. Germline loops: CDR1 SGHTA, CDR2 FQGNSA. The V segment lost 5 bases and the J segment 4 bases; nucleotides outside the gene matches: 9. The CDR3 is 15 amino acids. This chain's CDR3 is CASSRTGPLGETQYF. Written as DNA, the CDR3 is TGTGCCAGCAGCCGGACAGGGCCACTGGGAGAGACCCAGTACTTC.

The chain carries TRBV7-9 and TRBJ2-5; 11 bases are shared with TRBD2. The CDR3 is 15 amino acids. Germline loops: CDR1 SEHNR, CDR2 FQNEAQ (reference sequence). J lost 4 bases, V lost 5 bases, and 6 bases had no gene match. The CDR3 here is CASSPRTSGRETQYF. DNA for the CDR3: TGTGCCAGCAGCCCCCGGACTAGCGGGCGAGAGACCCAGTACTTC. The whole variable domain, filled in from reference TRBV7-9 and TRBJ2-5, reads DTGVSQNPRHKITKRGQNVTFRCDPISEHNRLYWYRQTLGQGPEFLTYFQNEAQLEKSRLLSDRFSAERPKGSFSTLEIQRTEQGDSAMYLCASSPRTSGRETQYFGPGTRLLVL.

This clone was observed a few times. The chain joins TRBV19 to TRBJ1-2, with a weak D call TRBD1 (6 bases). This CDR3 spans 12 amino acids. The ends were cut back, 9 bases at V and 6 bases at J, with 14 bases in the middle. The germline CDR1 and CDR2 sequences are LNHDA and SQIVND (reference sequence). This CDR3 is CASFKTGDGYTF. For the CDR3, the DNA is TGTGCCAGCTTTAAGACAGGAGATGGCTACACCTTC.

The V call is TRBV9, the J call TRBJ1-1; 7 nucleotides match TRBD1. J lost 0 bases, V lost 3 bases, and 2 bases had no gene match. CDR3 size: 14 residues. Germline CDR1 is SGDLS and CDR2 is YYNGEE. This CDR3 is CASSGTGMNTEAFF. The CDR3 nucleotides are TGTGCCAGCAGCGGGACAGGTATGAACACTGAAGCTTTCTTT.

This clone has just one count. The chain uses TRBV6-2 or TRBV6-3 and TRBJ1-3; D gene uncertain. Germline V gene lookup returns CDR1 MNHEY and CDR2 SVGEGT. V was shortened by 2 bases and J by 1 base, with 15 bases between the two germline ends. There are 17 residues in the CDR3. CDR3 loop: CASSYRPPGGSGNTIYF. As DNA, the CDR3 is TGTGCCAGCAGTTACCGGCCCCCGGGCGGGTCTGGAAACACCATATATTTT.

This sequence joins TRBV28 and TRBJ2-5; D is perhaps TRBD1 (5 bases). Germline V gene data show CDR1 as MDHEN and CDR2 as SYDVKM. With 3 bases removed from V and 0 bases from J, the gap between germline ends came to 11 bases. There are 15 residues in the CDR3. The DNA of the CDR3 is TGTGCCAGCAGTTTGATAGGGGCCTACCAAGAGACCCAGTACTTC. Amino acid sequence: CASSLIGAYQETQYF.

The rearrangement links TRBV7-2 to TRBJ1-2, with 7 bases that match TRBD1. V was clipped by 1 base and J by 4 bases; unmatched bases: 3. Germline assignment: CDR1 SGHTA and CDR2 FQGNSA. This CDR3 has 14 residues. The CDR3 region has the DNA TGTGCCAGCAGCTTAGAGGAGGGGGCCTATGGCTACACCTTC. It encodes CASSLEEGAYGYTF.

The table lists this clone with a count of one. The chain combines TRBV21-1 with TRBJ1-5; the table names TRBD1, a call not compared with the DNA. TRBV21-1 has pseudogene status. This CDR3 comprises 15 residues. The CDR3 DNA sequence: TGTGCCAGCAGCAAAGCTTGTCAGGTCAATCAGCCCCAGCATTTT. It codes for CASSKACQVNQPQHF.

This clone was seen a single time. The J gene is TRBJ2-7, the V gene TRBV5-4; TRBD2 agrees at 8 bases. The junction had 11 bases not matched to a gene; V was cut back by 3 bases and J by 9 bases. From germline, CDR1 is SGHNT and CDR2 YYREEE (reference sequence). CDR3 length: 14 residues. CDR3 DNA: TGTGCCAGCAGCTCTCGGGTCGGCCGGGAGGGGCAGTACTTC. Its protein product is CASSSRVGREGQYF.

This chain links TRBV6-1 with TRBJ1-5; D gene ambiguous. The CDR3 is 13 amino acids. Germline CDR1 is MNHNS and CDR2 is SASEGT. Trimming removed 7 bases at V and 4 bases at J, with 11 bases between. The CDR3 region has the DNA TGTGCCAGCACCGTCGGGAGGAATCAGCCCCAGCATTTT. It yields the protein CASTVGRNQPQHF.

This chain uses TRBV10-2 with TRBJ1-4, with a tentative D call TRBD1 (5 bases). Per germline, CDR1 WSHSY and CDR2 SAAADI. The V end was cut by 6 bases, the J end by 4 bases, with 12 bases between. The CDR3 spans 14 residues. The CDR3 region has the DNA TGCGCCAGCAGCCCCGGGGGGAGTAATGAAAAACTGTTTTTT. Translation gives CASSPGGSNEKLFF.